This T cell receptor beta chain emerged from a study of T cell responses to AZD1222 COVID-19 vaccine. General study results and limits: Only 5 or 6 people who got AZD1222 tested seropositive at baseline. In all cases, repertoires were sampled only after the peak T cell response.

The table came from immunoSEQ multiplex PCR; TCRdb's copy has only in-frame clones and leaves some out. In the table there are 90,000 to 100,000 clones, roughly 90% of which are singletons. A note on this clone: Its target is not known.

The germline CDR1 and CDR2 sequences are MNHEY and SVGEGT. The CDR3 length is 17 residues. Trimming pared 0 bases from V and 0 bases from J, leaving 15 bases between. The chain has TRBV6-2 or TRBV6-3 and TRBJ2-7; no clear D gene. This receptor was identified in an adult who received the AZD1222 COVID-19 vaccine. The sample in question was peripheral blood, obtained 28 days after the second AZD1222 dose. This CDR3 reads CASSYSIPSGFSYEQYF. In DNA, the CDR3 is TGTGCCAGCAGTTACTCGATCCCTTCCGGGTTCTCCTACGAGCAGTACTTC.